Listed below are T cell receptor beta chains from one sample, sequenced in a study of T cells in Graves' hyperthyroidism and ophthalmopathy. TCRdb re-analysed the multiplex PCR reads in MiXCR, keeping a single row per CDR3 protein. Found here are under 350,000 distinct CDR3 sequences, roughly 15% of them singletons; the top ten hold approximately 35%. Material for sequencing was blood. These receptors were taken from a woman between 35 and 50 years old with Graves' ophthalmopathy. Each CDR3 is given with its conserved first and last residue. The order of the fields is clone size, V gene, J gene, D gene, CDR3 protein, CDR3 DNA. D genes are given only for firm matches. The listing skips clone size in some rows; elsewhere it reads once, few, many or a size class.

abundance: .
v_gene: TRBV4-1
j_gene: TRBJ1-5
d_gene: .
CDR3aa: CASSQGFGQPNQPQHF
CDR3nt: TGCGCCAGCAGCCAAGGGTTTGGGCAGCCTAATCAGCCCCAGCATTTT

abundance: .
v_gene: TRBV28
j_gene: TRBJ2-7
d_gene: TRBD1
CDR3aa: CASRETGRGNEQYF
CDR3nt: TGTGCCAGCAGGGAGACAGGGCGAGGCAACGAGCAGTACTTC

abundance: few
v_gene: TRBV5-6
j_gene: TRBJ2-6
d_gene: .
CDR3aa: CASSLTGGPLKSGANVLTF
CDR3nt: TGTGCCAGCAGCTTGACAGGCGGCCCATTAAAATCTGGGGCCAACGTCCTGACTTTC

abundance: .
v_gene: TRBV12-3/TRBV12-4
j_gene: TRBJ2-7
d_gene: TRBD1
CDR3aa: CASSLTGGMYEQYF
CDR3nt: TGTGCCAGCAGTTTGACAGGGGGCATGTACGAGCAGTACTTC

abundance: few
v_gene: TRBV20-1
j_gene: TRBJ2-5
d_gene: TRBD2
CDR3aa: CSAQKGIGRREAQYF
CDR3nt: TGCAGTGCCCAAAAGGGGATCGGGAGGAGAGAGGCCCAGTACTTC

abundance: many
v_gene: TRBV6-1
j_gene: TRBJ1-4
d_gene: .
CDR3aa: CASSETQGGYEKLFF
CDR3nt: TGTGCCAGCAGTGAAACACAGGGCGGGTATGAAAAACTGTTTTTT

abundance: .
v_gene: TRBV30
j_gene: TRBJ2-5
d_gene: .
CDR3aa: CAWGTGFGTQYF
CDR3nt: TGTGCCTGGGGAACAGGGTTTGGGACCCAGTACTTC

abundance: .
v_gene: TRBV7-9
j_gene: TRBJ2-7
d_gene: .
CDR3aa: CASSLQGTEQYF
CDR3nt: TGTGCCAGCAGTTTACAGGGTACCGAGCAGTACTTC

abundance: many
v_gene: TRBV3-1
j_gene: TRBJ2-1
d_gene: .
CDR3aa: CASSHDSYNEQFF
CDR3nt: TGTGCCAGCAGCCACGACTCCTACAATGAGCAGTTCTTC

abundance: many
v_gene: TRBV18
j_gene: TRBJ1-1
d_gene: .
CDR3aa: CASSQGVTEAFF
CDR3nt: TGTGCCAGCTCCCAAGGGGTTACTGAAGCTTTCTTT

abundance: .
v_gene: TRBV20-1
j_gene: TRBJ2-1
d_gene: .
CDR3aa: CSNLGVNEQFF
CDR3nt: TGCAGCAATCTAGGGGTCAATGAGCAGTTCTTC

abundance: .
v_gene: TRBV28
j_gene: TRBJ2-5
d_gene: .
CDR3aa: CASSLRATQYF
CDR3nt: TGTGCCAGCAGTTTAAGGGCGACCCAGTACTTC

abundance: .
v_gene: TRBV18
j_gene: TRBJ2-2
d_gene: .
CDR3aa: CASSSGLGNTGELFF
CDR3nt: TGTGCCAGCTCATCAGGACTGGGAAACACCGGGGAGCTGTTTTTT

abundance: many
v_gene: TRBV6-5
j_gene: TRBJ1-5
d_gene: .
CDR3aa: CASSYSGEVNQPQHF
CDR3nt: TGTGCCAGCAGTTACTCTGGAGAGGTCAATCAGCCCCAGCATTTT

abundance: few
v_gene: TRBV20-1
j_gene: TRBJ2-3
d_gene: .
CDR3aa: CSAGWGATDTQYF
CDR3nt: TGCAGTGCCGGCTGGGGGGCCACAGATACGCAGTATTTT

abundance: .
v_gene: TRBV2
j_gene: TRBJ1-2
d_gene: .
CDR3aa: CASSSPRSPTGIRPSWGYTF
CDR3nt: TGTGCCAGCAGTAGCCCAAGATCACCGACAGGTATACGCCCCTCGTGGGGCTACACCTTC

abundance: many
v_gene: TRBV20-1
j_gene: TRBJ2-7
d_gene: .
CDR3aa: CSARRTYYEQYF
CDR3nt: TGCAGTGCTAGAAGGACATACTACGAGCAGTACTTC

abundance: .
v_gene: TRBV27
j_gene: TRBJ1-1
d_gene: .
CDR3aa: CASRVRGLPEAFF
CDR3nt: TGTGCCAGCAGAGTCAGGGGTCTCCCTGAAGCTTTCTTT

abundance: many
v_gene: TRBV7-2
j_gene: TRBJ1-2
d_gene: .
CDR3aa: CASSLASGKLGYTF
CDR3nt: TGTGCCAGCAGCTTAGCGTCAGGGAAGCTTGGCTACACCTTC

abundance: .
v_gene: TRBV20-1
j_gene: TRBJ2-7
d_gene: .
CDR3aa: CSARDRDYEQYF
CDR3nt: TGCAGTGCTAGAGATAGGGACTACGAGCAGTACTTC

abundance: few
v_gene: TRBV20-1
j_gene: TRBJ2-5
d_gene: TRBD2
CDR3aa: CSARGTSGQETQYF
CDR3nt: TGTAGTGCTAGAGGGACTAGCGGTCAAGAGACCCAGTACTTC

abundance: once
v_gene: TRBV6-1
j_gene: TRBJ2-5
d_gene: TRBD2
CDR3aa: CASRRAGSQGAQYF
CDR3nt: TGTGCCAGCAGACGAGCGGGATCTCAAGGGGCCCAGTACTTC

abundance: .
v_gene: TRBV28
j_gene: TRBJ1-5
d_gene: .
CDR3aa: CASSGLRVVSNQPQHF
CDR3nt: TGTGCCAGCAGCGGGCTCAGGGTTGTGAGCAATCAGCCCCAGCATTTT

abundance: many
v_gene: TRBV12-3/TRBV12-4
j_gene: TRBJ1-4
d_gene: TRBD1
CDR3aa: CASSLARTGTNEKLFF
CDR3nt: TGTGCCAGCAGTTTAGCGAGGACAGGGACGAATGAAAAACTGTTTTTT

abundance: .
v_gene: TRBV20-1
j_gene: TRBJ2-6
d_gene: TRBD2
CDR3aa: CSATPGLAGGGGANVLTF
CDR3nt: TGCAGTGCAACACCGGGACTAGCGGGGGGAGGTGGGGCCAACGTCCTGACTTTC

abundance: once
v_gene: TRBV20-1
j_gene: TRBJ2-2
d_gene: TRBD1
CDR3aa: CSASYHRGTGELVF
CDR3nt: TGCAGTGCTAGCTACCACAGGGGCACCGGGGAGCTGGTTTTT

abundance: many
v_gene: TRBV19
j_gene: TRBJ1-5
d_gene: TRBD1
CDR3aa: CASSPAPGQGSYSNQPQHF
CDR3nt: TGTGCCAGTAGTCCGGCCCCGGGACAGGGCAGTTATAGCAATCAGCCCCAGCATTTT

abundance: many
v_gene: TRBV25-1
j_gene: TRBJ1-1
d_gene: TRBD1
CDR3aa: CASSEAGGSFF
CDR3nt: TGTGCCAGCAGTGAGGCAGGGGGCTCTTTCTTT

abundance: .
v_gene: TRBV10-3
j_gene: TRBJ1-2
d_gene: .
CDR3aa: CAIREGAPNYGYTF
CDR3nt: TGTGCCATCAGGGAAGGGGCGCCAAACTATGGCTACACCTTC

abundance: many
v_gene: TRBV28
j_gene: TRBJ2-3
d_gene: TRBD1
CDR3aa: CASSDLRGLADTQYF
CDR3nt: TGTGCCAGCAGTGACCTCAGGGGGCTCGCAGATACGCAGTATTTT

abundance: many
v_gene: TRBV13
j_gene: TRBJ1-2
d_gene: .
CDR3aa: CASSFLGLQGYGYTF
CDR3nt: TGTGCCAGCAGCTTTCTTGGCTTACAAGGGTATGGCTACACCTTC

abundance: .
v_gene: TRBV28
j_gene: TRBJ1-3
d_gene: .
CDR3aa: CASEAGNTIYF
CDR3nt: TGTGCCTCTGAGGCCGGAAACACCATATATTTT

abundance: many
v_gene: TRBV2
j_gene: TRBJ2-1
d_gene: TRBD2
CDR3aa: CASRIPPGLAGTSYNEQFF
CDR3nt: TGTGCCAGCAGAATTCCCCCGGGACTAGCGGGAACTTCCTACAATGAGCAGTTCTTC

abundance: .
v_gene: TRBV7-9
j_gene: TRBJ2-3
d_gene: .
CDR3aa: CASSSIVSGATDTQYF
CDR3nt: TGTGCCAGCAGCTCTATTGTTTCGGGGGCGACAGATACGCAGTATTTT